This entry concerns a single T cell receptor (beta chain). The data originate from a study of control samples from healthy donors and cancer patients. TCRdb's table, derived via immunoSEQ multiplex PCR, lists solely in-frame clones and lacks some. The sample has some 410,000 clones, over 75% seen once; the top ten hold 5.5% to 7.5%. V was shortened by 6 bases and J by 2 bases, with 7 bases between the two germline ends. The CDR3 consists of 13 residues. CDR1 KGHSH and CDR2 LQKENI come from the germline V gene. This clonotype originated in a man aged 35 to 55 with head and neck cancer. The gene calls are TRBV18 and TRBJ1-4; D gene uncertain. Sequencing used PBMCs. The chain's CDR3 is CASSLGTNEKLFF. In nucleotides, the CDR3 is TGTGCCAGCTCCCTCGGGACTAATGAAAAACTGTTTTTT.